Listed here is a single T cell receptor (beta chain). Its antigen is still unknown. Germline V CDR1 and CDR2: SNHLY, FYNNEI. This CDR3 is 15 amino acids long. J gave up 7 bases and V 2 bases, and 10 bases lay outside the gene matches. These data are taken from a study of long-term antiretroviral therapy in people with HIV. Study observations and caveats: The range of CDR3 lengths in HIV repertoires proved narrower than that found in controls. Pre-ART clonal expansion yielded clones that dominated the repertoire at all time points.

The assay used was immunoSEQ (version v3.0), run at survey level. Profiled with immunoSEQ multiplex PCR; TCRdb holds only in-frame clones, not every one. Of 25,000 to 35,000 clones listed, 80% to 85% are singletons. Sample: unsorted PBMCs, taken 0.4 years after starting antiretroviral therapy. The source is a man between 18 and 29 years old with HIV. The V gene is TRBV2, the J gene TRBJ1-1; 7 bases fit TRBD1. CDR3 DNA sequence: TGTGCCAGCAGTGAACCGGACAGGACGCCAGTTGAAGCTTTCTTT. Its protein product is CASSEPDRTPVEAFF.